This passage covers 21 T cell receptor beta chains from one sample sequenced in a study of regulatory T cells in long-lasting Graves disease. Time point noted: newly diagnosed GD, antithyroid drugs for less than 3 months. Following extraction of RNA from PBMCs, that RNA was used to make the TCR library. Both iRepertoire HTBI primers and Arm-PCR of CDR3 regions were used to build the TCR beta libraries. In TCRdb, the multiplex PCR reads were re-called with MiXCR into one record per CDR3 protein. The sample comprises 450,000 to 600,000 distinct CDR3 sequences, around 15% of which are singletons, and 10% to 15% rests with the top ten. Separately, the same data were catalogued under a study of T cells in Graves' hyperthyroidism and ophthalmopathy.

Sequenced here: peripheral blood mononuclear cells (PBMCs), sampled at new diagnosis, from a patient treated with antithyroid drugs. Source of these receptors: a man aged 40-55 years with Graves disease.

This clonotype was recorded once. A much larger clone lies a single base off, so this may be a read error. The DNA of the CDR3 is TGTGTCAGCAAGGCCGGGACAGCTGATATGGGTAGCACCGGGGAGCTGTTTTTT. This codes for CVSKAGTADMGSTGELFF. The chain recombines TRBV11-3 with TRBJ2-2; 7 bases match TRBD1. The CDR3 is 18 residues long. CDR1 is SGHNT, CDR2 YENEEA, per germline.

This clonotype has ten or more counts. The rearrangement joins TRBV27 to TRBJ1-1, with a weak D call TRBD1 (5 bases). CDR3 length equals 13 residues. Trimming stripped 6 bases from V and 2 bases from J, with 10 bases between. The germline CDR1 and CDR2 sequences are MNHEY and SMNVEV (reference sequence). The CDR3 loop is CASSKTVNTEAFF. The CDR3 bases are TGTGCCAGCAGCAAGACAGTTAACACTGAAGCTTTCTTT.

Points on this clonotype: A much larger clone differs from this one at a single base, so this may be a read error. The chain has TRBV27 and TRBJ1-1, with a weak D call TRBD1 (6 bases). The CDR3 length is 15 residues. Trimming stripped 1 base from V and 6 bases from J, with 15 bases between. Germline V gene data show CDR1 as MNHEY and CDR2 as SMNVEV (reference sequence). CDR3 DNA sequence: TGTGCCAGCAGTTTATTTCAGGGGCTCCGGGCTGAAGCTTTCTTT. This codes for CASSLFQGLRAEAFF.

This clonotype has at least ten counts. The chain couples TRBV28 to TRBJ2-7, with TRBD2 matching over 11 bases. J lost 4 bases, V lost 3 bases, and 5 bases had no gene match. The CDR3 has 15 residues. Germline CDR1 reads MDHEN; CDR2 reads SYDVKM. The CDR3 protein is CASSFRLAGNYEQYF. The CDR3 DNA reads TGTGCCAGCAGTTTCCGACTAGCGGGAAATTACGAGCAGTACTTC.

This clonotype was seen a few times. The J gene is TRBJ2-1, the V gene TRBV5-1, with 8 nucleotides matching TRBD2. V trimming: 3 bases; J trimming: 5 bases; junction bases outside the gene matches: 4. The CDR3 runs 14 residues. The germline V gene encodes CDR1 SGHRS and CDR2 YFSETQ. The CDR3 protein is CASSYRTSNNEQFF. The CDR3 bases are TGCGCCAGCAGCTACCGGACTAGCAACAATGAGCAGTTCTTC. The complete variable domain, with remaining parts taken from reference TRBV5-1 and TRBJ2-1, reads KAGVTQTPRYLIKTRGQQVTLSCSPISGHRSVSWYQQTPGQGLQFLFEYFSETQRNKGNFPGRFSGRQFSNSRSEMNVSTLELGDSALYLCASSYRTSNNEQFFGPGTRLTVL.

Ten or more counts support this clonotype. This chain links TRBV28 with TRBJ2-3; maybe TRBD2 (6 bases). Per germline, CDR1 MDHEN and CDR2 SYDVKM. This CDR3 contains 14 residues. V was cut by 6 bases and J by 5 bases, with 15 bases left in between. CDR3 sequence: CASSYGGAGDTQYF. CDR3 bases: TGTGCCAGCAGCTATGGCGGGGCTGGAGATACGCAGTATTTT.

V usage is TRBV5-1 and J usage is TRBJ2-1; TRBD2 aligns across 8 bases. The CDR3 consists of 16 residues. Trimming removed 4 bases from V and 2 bases from J; junction bases left unmatched: 8. Germline V gene lookup returns CDR1 SGHRS and CDR2 YFSETQ. CDR3 nucleotides: TGCGCCAGCAGCGGATTAGCGGGGAATACCTACAATGAGCAGTTCTTC. Amino acids: CASSGLAGNTYNEQFF.

V gene TRBV20-1 combines with J gene TRBJ2-3; the D gene is possibly TRBD2 (5 bases). Trimming stripped 6 bases from V and 5 bases from J, with 12 bases between. The CDR3 totals 12 residues. CDR1 is DFQATT, CDR2 SNEGSKA, per germline (reference sequence). Here the CDR3 reads CSAEGYGDTQYF. For the CDR3, the DNA is TGCAGTGCCGAGGGTTATGGAGATACGCAGTATTTT.

This clonotype was detected many times. The chain combines TRBV6-2 or TRBV6-3 with TRBJ2-7; the D gene is possibly TRBD2 (5 bases). The CDR3 is 16 amino acids. Germline V CDR1 and CDR2: MNHEY, SVGEGT. V lost 7 bases and J 2 bases, leaving 21 bases between the germline ends. The DNA for the CDR3 is TGTGCCAGCAAAAGAGGCCCCGAGACGGGAACCTACGAGCAGTACTTC. Translation gives CASKRGPETGTYEQYF.

Only a few counts were recorded for this clonotype. V and J are TRBV13 and TRBJ2-1; D is possibly TRBD2 (5 bases). Germline values: CDR1 PRHDT, CDR2 FYEKMQ (reference sequence). V was trimmed by 5 bases and J by 9 bases, leaving 17 bases between them. This CDR3 has 14 residues. The CDR3 spells CASSGRRDSFEQFF. CDR3 in DNA: TGTGCCAGCAGCGGACGCCGGGATTCCTTTGAGCAGTTCTTC.

The rearrangement joins TRBV25-1 to TRBJ2-3, with D unclear. From germline, CDR1 is MGHDK and CDR2 SYGVNS. The CDR3 sequence is 13 residues long. The V gene lost 6 bases and the J gene lost 2 bases, with 9 bases spanning the gap. The CDR3 region is CASSPDDTDTQYF. In DNA form, the CDR3 reads TGTGCCAGCAGCCCGGACGACACAGATACGCAGTATTTT.

This clonotype turned up a few times. The genes are TRBV5-4 and TRBJ2-1; 8 bases agree with TRBD1. Losses at the gene ends were 0 bases for V and 7 bases for J; bases not matched to a gene: 6. This CDR3 has 15 amino acids. Germline V gene lookup returns CDR1 SGHNT and CDR2 YYREEE (reference sequence). The CDR3 DNA sequence: TGTGCCAGCAGCTTGGCTGGGACAGGCAGGAATGAGCAGTTCTTC. This sequence encodes CASSLAGTGRNEQFF.

The gene calls are TRBV20-1 and TRBJ2-6, with no clear D. The CDR3 totals 16 residues. Trimming removed 0 bases from V and 0 bases from J, with 9 bases in between. Germline assignment: CDR1 DFQATT and CDR2 SNEGSKA (reference sequence). In DNA form, the CDR3 reads TGCAGTGCTAGAGATCCAGGTTTCTCTGGGGCCAACGTCCTGACTTTC. It codes for CSARDPGFSGANVLTF.

This clonotype was detected ten times or more. The chain uses TRBV20-1 and TRBJ2-7, with TRBD2 identical over 14 bases. CDR3 size: 16 residues. J lost 6 bases, V lost 4 bases, and 11 bases had no gene match. The germline V gene has CDR1 DFQATT and CDR2 SNEGSKA (reference sequence). CDR3 loop: CSATRLAGGLTAEQYF. CDR3 nucleotides: TGCAGTGCTACGAGACTAGCGGGAGGGTTAACGGCCGAGCAGTACTTC.

This clonotype was seen ten or more times. V gene TRBV28 combines with J gene TRBJ2-1; D is undetermined. Trimming pared 2 bases from V and 2 bases from J, leaving 7 bases between. Germline V CDR1 and CDR2: MDHEN, SYDVKM. CDR3 size: 14 residues. The CDR3 DNA reads TGTGCCAGCAGTTTAGAGGCCCCCTACAATGAGCAGTTCTTC. The encoded protein is CASSLEAPYNEQFF. Full variable domain (missing parts from reference TRBV28 and TRBJ2-1): DVKVTQSSRYLVKRTGEKVFLECVQDMDHENMFWYRQDPGLGLRLIYFSYDVKMKEKGDIPEGYSVSREKKERFSLILESASTNQTSMYLCASSLEAPYNEQFFGPGTRLTVL.

Many counts were recorded for this clonotype. The rearrangement joins TRBV5-1 to TRBJ2-3, with 7 bases lining up with TRBD1. The V gene's germline CDR1 is SGHRS and CDR2 YFSETQ. V was clipped by 2 bases and J by 4 bases; unmatched bases: 10. This CDR3 comprises 16 residues. In nucleotides, the CDR3 is TGCGCCAGCAGCTTCACCCGGGACAGTGGCCCAGATACGCAGTATTTT. Its translation is CASSFTRDSGPDTQYF.

This clonotype was counted ten times or more. The CDR3 DNA sequence: TGTGCCATCAGTGAGACTAGCCGGAGCTCCTACAATGAGCAGTTCTTC. It is translated as CAISETSRSSYNEQFF. The chain employs TRBV10-3 and TRBJ2-1; a weak D match, TRBD2 (6 bases). V was cut by 2 bases and J by 0 bases, with 11 bases left in between. The CDR3 length is 16 residues. CDR1 ENHRY and CDR2 SYGVKD come from the germline V gene.

The table lists this clonotype with many counts. This rearrangement joins TRBV28 to TRBJ2-5; D is uncertain. This CDR3 is built from 12 residues. The germline V and J ends were trimmed by 2 bases and 7 bases, with 8 bases remaining between them. Germline-derived CDR1 and CDR2 are MDHEN and SYDVKM. CDR3 coding DNA: TGTGCCAGCAGTTTAAGGTTCGGGACCCAGTACTTC. Protein product: CASSLRFGTQYF. The variable domain in full, with the rest retrieved from reference TRBV28 and TRBJ2-5, is DVKVTQSSRYLVKRTGEKVFLECVQDMDHENMFWYRQDPGLGLRLIYFSYDVKMKEKGDIPEGYSVSREKKERFSLILESASTNQTSMYLCASSLRFGTQYFGPGTRLLVL.

This clonotype was counted ten times or more. The CDR3 here is CAWRENTEAFF. CDR3 coding DNA: TGTGCCTGGAGGGAGAACACTGAAGCTTTCTTT. V and J are TRBV30 and TRBJ1-1; D is undetermined. V gave up 3 bases and J gave up 1 base, with 3 bases separating them. The length of the CDR3 is 11 residues. Germline lookup yields CDR1 GTSNPN and CDR2 SVGIG (reference sequence).

In its sample, this clonotype was seen many times. The chain employs TRBV10-2 and TRBJ1-5, with 9 bases lining up with TRBD1. This CDR3 has 16 residues. J lost 5 bases, V lost 3 bases, and 8 bases had no gene match. CDR1 is WSHSY and CDR2 is SAAADI in the germline V gene. CDR3 bases: TGCGCCAGCAGTGATTTCGTACAGGGGGCTCATCAGCCCCAGCATTTT. It is translated as CASSDFVQGAHQPQHF.

With respect to this clonotype: It may be a read error: a sequence one base away is much more abundant. The rearrangement joins TRBV29-1 to TRBJ2-1; D may be TRBD1 or TRBD2 (5 bases each). Between the trimmed V and J ends, which lost 2 bases and 10 bases, there was a span of 24 bases. The germline CDR1 and CDR2 sequences are SQVTM and ANQGSEA. The CDR3 has 16 residues. The CDR3 bases are TGCAGCGTTGAATTATCCCTCCGGGACGGAGCATACGAGCAGTTCTTC. Its translation is CSVELSLRDGAYEQFF.